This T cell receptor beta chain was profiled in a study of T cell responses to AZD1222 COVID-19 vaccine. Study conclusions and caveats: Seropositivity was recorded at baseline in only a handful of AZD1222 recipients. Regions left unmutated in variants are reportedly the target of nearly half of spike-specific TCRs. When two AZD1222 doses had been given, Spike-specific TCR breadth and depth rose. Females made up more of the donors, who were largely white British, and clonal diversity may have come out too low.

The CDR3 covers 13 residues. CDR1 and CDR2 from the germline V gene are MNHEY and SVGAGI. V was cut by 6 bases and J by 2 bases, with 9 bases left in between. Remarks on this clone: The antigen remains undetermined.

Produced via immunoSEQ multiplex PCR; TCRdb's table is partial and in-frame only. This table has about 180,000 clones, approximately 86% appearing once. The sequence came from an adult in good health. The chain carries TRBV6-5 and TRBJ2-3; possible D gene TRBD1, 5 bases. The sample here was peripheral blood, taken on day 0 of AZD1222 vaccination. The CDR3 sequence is CASRQDDTDTQYF. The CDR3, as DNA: TGTGCCAGCAGACAGGATGACACAGATACGCAGTATTTT.